This T cell receptor beta chain came from a study of T-cell memory formation after mild COVID-19. Turning to the study itself: Largely donor-specific TCR clusters were found.

Study results and caveats: A balance of CD4 and CD8 characterized clones contracting day 15 to 85, whereas later expanders leaned CD4+. Pre-infection memory held some responding clones, suggesting pre-existing cross-reactive T cells responded.

The V end was cut by 4 bases, the J end by 3 bases, with 10 bases between. The CDR3 covers 14 residues. TCRdb called the 5' RACE reads again in MiXCR, with one record for every CDR3 protein. The sample carries roughly 410,000 distinct CDR3 sequences, about 24% recorded once. This clonotype has a count of ten or more. Its antigen is not identified. This chain connects TRBV12-3 or TRBV12-4 to TRBJ1-5; D possibly corresponds to TRBD1 (6 bases). Specimen: PBMCs or a T cell subset sorted from them (not recorded which). The receptor's source is an adult woman who had mild COVID-19 (a few samples of this study predate the infection). Cell type and time point are not known. CDR3 in DNA: TGTGCCAGCAGTTCACAGGGTTCCAATCAGCCCCAGCATTTT. It codes for CASSSQGSNQPQHF.